A single sample is the source of the 23 T cell receptor beta chains below, sequenced in a study of identical twins. In TCRdb, the 5' RACE reads were re-called with MiXCR into one record per CDR3 protein. The sample includes approximately 690,000 distinct CDR3 sequences, around 6% seen only once; the top ten take around 1.7%. The sequenced sample was naive T cells sorted from blood. These receptors were collected from a man younger than 35 in good health.

This clonotype was observed many times. The J gene is TRBJ2-4, the V gene TRBV27; no firm D call. V was trimmed by 7 bases and J by 1 base, leaving 14 bases between them. Germline CDR1 is MNHEY and CDR2 is SMNVEV (reference sequence). CDR3 length: 15 amino acids. The CDR3 DNA reads as TGTGCCAGCACTCGCATAGGGCTCGCCAAAAACATTCAGTACTTC. This translates into CASTRIGLAKNIQYF.

This clonotype came up a few times. The gene calls are TRBV7-3 and TRBJ2-3; D unresolved. The length of the CDR3 is 12 residues. The V gene lost 5 bases and the J gene lost 6 bases, with 9 bases spanning the gap. The V gene's germline CDR1 is SGHTA and CDR2 FQGTGA. CDR3 amino acids: CASSQTQDTQYF. The CDR3, as DNA: TGTGCCAGCAGCCAAACTCAGGATACGCAGTATTTT.

The chain carries TRBV3-1 and TRBJ2-5; TRBD1 might be the D (7 bases). From germline, CDR1 is LGHDT and CDR2 YNNKEL (reference sequence). Trimming stripped 4 bases from V and 9 bases from J, with 18 bases between. This CDR3 contains 14 residues. This CDR3 reads CASSRGGTALAQYF. The CDR3 region has the DNA TGTGCCAGCAGCCGAGGCGGGACAGCCCTGGCCCAGTACTTC.

This clonotype came up many times. V and J are TRBV12-3 or TRBV12-4 and TRBJ2-2; no clear D gene. The V gene lost 6 bases and the J gene lost 9 bases, with 8 bases spanning the gap. The CDR3 is 11 residues long. The CDR3 sequence is CASSGVRELFF. CDR3 nucleotide sequence: TGTGCCAGCAGCGGAGTACGGGAGCTGTTTTTT.

This clonotype was counted many times. This chain joins TRBV6-5 and TRBJ2-5, with no clear D. This CDR3 has 13 residues. The germline V gene has CDR1 MNHEY and CDR2 SVGAGI. Trimming removed 2 bases from V and 2 bases from J, with 6 bases in between. The CDR3 spells CASSYKLQETQYF. CDR3 bases: TGTGCCAGCAGTTACAAATTACAAGAGACCCAGTACTTC.

The chain joins TRBV11-1 to TRBJ1-4; perhaps TRBD1 as D (6 bases). This CDR3 is built from 20 residues. Trimming pared 3 bases from V and 4 bases from J, leaving 27 bases between. The V gene's germline CDR1 is SGHAT and CDR2 FQDESV (reference sequence). CDR3 sequence reads: CASSFVQMGGLWISNEKLFF. CDR3 nucleotide sequence: TGTGCCAGCAGCTTTGTACAGATGGGGGGCCTATGGATCAGTAATGAAAAACTGTTTTTT.

This clonotype was counted at least ten times. V and J are TRBV10-3 and TRBJ2-1; D unclear. V dropped 3 bases and J dropped 6 bases, with 3 bases sitting between them. The length of the CDR3 is 11 residues. CDR1 ENHRY and CDR2 SYGVKD come from the germline V gene. CDR3 amino acids: CAISDANEQFF. DNA of the CDR3: TGTGCCATCAGTGATGCCAATGAGCAGTTCTTC.

The chain combines TRBV6-1 with TRBJ1-4; D ambiguous. The germline V gene has CDR1 MNHNS and CDR2 SASEGT. The CDR3 runs 13 residues. Trimming cost V 0 bases and J 7 bases, with 6 bases left between them. CDR3 sequence (DNA): TGTGCCAGCAGTGAAGCCAGACTTGAAAAACTGTTTTTT. Translated: CASSEARLEKLFF.

This clonotype has just a few counts. This chain joins TRBV9 and TRBJ1-6; 8 bases map to TRBD1. The CDR3 extends over 15 amino acids. Germline loops: CDR1 SGDLS, CDR2 YYNGEE. J was trimmed by 9 bases and V by 2 bases; bases with no gene match: 7. CDR3 amino acids: CASSVDGQGGSPLHF. CDR3 nucleotide sequence: TGTGCCAGCAGCGTGGACGGACAGGGAGGTTCACCCCTCCACTTT.

There are a few counts of this clonotype. The chain employs TRBV7-6 and TRBJ2-1; tentatively, D is TRBD2 (5 bases). Germline V gene data show CDR1 as SGHVS and CDR2 as FNYEAQ. The CDR3 consists of 14 residues. V lost 3 bases and J 6 bases, leaving 12 bases between the germline ends. CDR3 region: CASSLDWSGNEQFF. CDR3 coding DNA: TGTGCCAGCAGCTTGGACTGGTCTGGCAATGAGCAGTTCTTC. The whole variable domain, remainder taken from reference TRBV7-6 and TRBJ2-1, is GAGVSQSPRYKVTKRGQDVALRCDPISGHVSLYWYRQALGQGPEFLTYFNYEAQQDKSGLPNDRFSAERPEGSISTLTIQRTEQRDSAMYRCASSLDWSGNEQFFGPGTRLTVL.

This clonotype was counted many times. This rearrangement joins TRBV19 to TRBJ2-1; 8 bases agree with TRBD1. CDR3 length: 13 amino acids. V shed 6 bases and J 4 bases; nucleotides not matched to a gene: 2. The germline CDR1 and CDR2 sequences are LNHDA and SQIVND (reference sequence). CDR3 in DNA: TGTGCCAGTAGGACAGGGGCTTACAATGAGCAGTTCTTC. The encoded protein is CASRTGAYNEQFF. Based on the CDR3 plus reference TRBV19 and TRBJ2-1, the full variable domain is DGGITQSPKYLFRKEGQNVTLSCEQNLNHDAMYWYRQDPGQGLRLIYYSQIVNDFQKGDIAEGYSVSREKKESFPLTVTSAQKNPTAFYLCASRTGAYNEQFFGPGTRLTVL.

There are a few counts of this clonotype. J is TRBJ2-1 and V is TRBV4-1; 7 nucleotides line up with TRBD2. Trimming cost V 1 base and J 10 bases; bases outside gene matches: 4. Germline-derived CDR1 and CDR2 are MGHRA and YSYEKL. There are 13 residues in the CDR3. The CDR3 DNA follows: TGCGCCAGCAGCCAAGGGGGACTACGGGAGCAGTTCTTC. Translating gives CASSQGGLREQFF.

This clonotype was counted many times. The chain joins TRBV20-1 to TRBJ2-3; the D gene is possibly TRBD2 (5 bases). The V end was cut by 6 bases, the J end by 6 bases, with 16 bases between. The length of the CDR3 is 13 residues. Germline-derived CDR1 and CDR2 are DFQATT and SNEGSKA (reference sequence). The CDR3 DNA reads TGCAGTGCCCCGAGCGCGGGTGAGGATACGCAGTATTTT. This encodes CSAPSAGEDTQYF.

This clonotype has at least ten counts. The chain has TRBV24-1 and TRBJ2-1; D is tentatively TRBD1 or TRBD2 (5 bases each). V dropped 4 bases and J dropped 0 bases, with 9 bases sitting between them. Germline V gene data show CDR1 as KGHDR and CDR2 as SFDVKD. CDR3 length: 15 amino acids. CDR3 coding DNA: TGTGCCACCAGTGACGGGACGTACTCCTACAATGAGCAGTTCTTC. Residues: CATSDGTYSYNEQFF.

The V and J genes are TRBV25-1 and TRBJ1-2, with D unresolved. Germline values: CDR1 MGHDK, CDR2 SYGVNS. The CDR3 is made up of 12 amino acids. The V end lost 4 bases, the J end lost 4 bases, and 7 bases lay between the germline ends. DNA for the CDR3: TGTGCCAGCAGTGGTGTAGGCTATGGCTACACCTTC. Translation gives CASSGVGYGYTF.

This clonotype was seen many times. This rearrangement joins TRBV25-1 to TRBJ1-1; the D is unclear. The V gene's germline CDR1 is MGHDK and CDR2 SYGVNS. This CDR3 has 15 residues. V lost 3 bases to trimming and J lost 1 base, with 12 bases between them. Written as DNA, the CDR3 is TGTGCCAGCAGTGATTCTGGCAGGTCGAACACTGAAGCTTTCTTT. This gives the protein CASSDSGRSNTEAFF.

Many counts were recorded for this clonotype. The chain uses TRBV12-3 or TRBV12-4 and TRBJ2-5, with D unresolved. This CDR3 spans 12 amino acids. Trimming removed 6 bases from V and 4 bases from J, with 9 bases in between. CDR3 loop: CASRIVGETQYF. Here the CDR3 DNA reads TGTGCCAGCAGAATCGTGGGAGAGACCCAGTACTTC.

This chain joins TRBV7-9 and TRBJ1-1; D is perhaps TRBD1 (6 bases). CDR3 length equals 14 residues. CDR1 SEHNR and CDR2 FQNEAQ come from the germline V gene (reference sequence). Trimming stripped 6 bases from V and 4 bases from J, with 15 bases between. Written as DNA, the CDR3 is TGTGCCAGCAGTAAACAGGGTTGGGGCACTGAAGCTTTCTTT. Amino acids: CASSKQGWGTEAFF.

This clonotype was detected a few times. This chain links TRBV28 with TRBJ2-7; the match to TRBD2 covers 9 bases. The germline CDR1 and CDR2 sequences are MDHEN and SYDVKM. This CDR3 comprises 15 residues. J lost 3 bases, V lost 8 bases, and 11 bases had no gene match. The CDR3 sequence: CASQTGLAGSYEQYF. The CDR3 nucleotides are TGTGCCAGCCAGACAGGGCTAGCGGGAAGCTACGAGCAGTACTTC.

This clonotype was picked up a small number of times. The chain employs TRBV11-2 and TRBJ2-1; D may be TRBD1 (6 bases). The V end was cut by 1 base, the J end by 6 bases, with 13 bases between. The CDR3 is 15 amino acids. Germline V lookup: CDR1 SGHAT, CDR2 FQNNGV. CDR3 in amino acids: CASSLVQGQGNEQFF. CDR3 bases: TGTGCCAGCAGCTTAGTTCAGGGGCAGGGCAATGAGCAGTTCTTC.

This clonotype was recorded at least ten times. V usage is TRBV28 and J usage is TRBJ1-6, with no clear D. Germline V CDR1 and CDR2: MDHEN, SYDVKM. V was trimmed by 7 bases and J by 7 bases, leaving 11 bases between them. There are 13 residues in the CDR3. CDR3 coding DNA: TGTGCCAGCACAACTTGGGAAAATTCACCCCTCCACTTT. Residues: CASTTWENSPLHF.

This clonotype was seen more than once but under ten times. The V call is TRBV6-5, the J call TRBJ2-7; 11 nucleotides line up with TRBD2. This CDR3 is 15 amino acids long. The V gene end was trimmed by 4 bases and the J gene end by 4 bases; junction bases not matched to a gene: 6. Germline CDR1 and CDR2: MNHEY and SVGAGI. CDR3 sequence (DNA): TGTGCCAGCAGTTTAGCGGGAGGGCCTGGATACGAGCAGTACGTC. It is translated as CASSLAGGPGYEQYV.

This clonotype appeared many times. V is TRBV5-6 and J is TRBJ1-5, with a tentative D call TRBD1 (5 bases). CDR1 and CDR2 from the germline V gene are SGHDT and YYEEEE. The CDR3 totals 15 residues. Trimming removed 0 bases from V and 3 bases from J, with 10 bases in between. In DNA form, the CDR3 reads TGTGCCAGCAGCTTGGTCCGGGACCCCAATCAGCCCCAGCATTTT. Encoded protein: CASSLVRDPNQPQHF.